This T cell receptor (beta chain) originates from a study of cytomegalovirus exposure and HLA in healthy donors. As for the study in general: The approximately 120 validation repertoires, a later analysis reported, used the same platform as the roughly 700 repertoires from the first cohort.

This CDR3 has 15 amino acids. V shed 3 bases and J shed 5 bases, with 16 bases lying between them. Germline CDR1 reads SEHNR; CDR2 reads FQNEAQ (reference sequence). A note on this clone: What it binds is not known.

Points from the study as a whole: In vitro checks showed that a few CMV-associated chains really do target CMV antigens. Cytomegalovirus status, reportedly, was diagnosed with high specificity and sensitivity by the classifier. Rarity characterized most TCR sequences, yet some public TCRs appeared in many donors.

Using immunoSEQ multiplex PCR, the repertoire was profiled, and TCRdb retains in-frame clones only, with some absent. Of approximately 98,000 clones in the sample, approximately 85% are singletons; the top ten hold about 3%. The clonotype comes from a woman under 30 in good health and CMV-seronegative. Sequences were obtained from PBMCs. J is TRBJ1-1 and V is TRBV7-9; D not resolved. The CDR3, as DNA: TGTGCCAGCAGCTTTTTCCCAGGACTCAAAACTGAAGCTTTCTTT. As protein: CASSFFPGLKTEAFF.